These 21 T cell receptor beta chains were all obtained from the same sample, sequenced in a study of vaccination and CD4 T cells after COVID-19. With the Oncomine TCR Beta short-read assay, DNA from cultured CD4+ T cells was sequenced. MiXCR, applied by TCRdb to the PCR reads, yields one record per CDR3 protein. The table lists under 20,000 distinct CDR3 sequences, 43% of them singletons. The treatment here: approximately nine-day PBMC culture with coronavirus spike peptide pools or control peptides (ViraFEST assay). No antigen has been identified for these receptors. This specimen was CD4+ T cells from blood, cultured in vitro, taken after SARS-CoV-2 vaccination. These receptors came from a human donor who had recovered from COVID-19.

V usage is TRBV28 and J usage is TRBJ2-7, with a possible D match to TRBD1 (5 bases). Germline CDR1 MDHEN, CDR2 SYDVKM. The CDR3 covers 15 residues. Trimming cost V 5 bases and J 5 bases, with 19 bases left between them. CDR3 protein: CASSSSPRRVHEQYF. Here the CDR3 DNA reads TGTGCCAGCAGTAGCAGCCCCCGCAGGGTCCACGAGCAGTACTTC.

The chain has TRBV24-1 and TRBJ2-1, with D tentatively TRBD1 or TRBD2 (5 bases each). Per the germline V gene, CDR1 is KGHDR and CDR2 is SFDVKD. CDR3 length: 12 amino acids. The V end lost 5 bases, the J end lost 8 bases, and 9 bases lay between the germline ends. As DNA, the CDR3 is TGTGCCACCAGTGGCGAGGGGTATGAGCAGTTCTTC. It is translated as CATSGEGYEQFF.

This clonotype occurred a few times. The CDR3 reads CASSFGTLYTGELFF. Written as DNA, the CDR3 is TGTGCCAGCAGCTTCGGGACATTATACACCGGGGAGCTGTTTTTT. The rearrangement uses TRBV11-2 and TRBJ2-2; TRBD1 might be the D (6 bases). The CDR3 has 15 residues. Trimming pared 3 bases from V and 3 bases from J, leaving 11 bases between. Germline V gives CDR1 SGHAT, CDR2 FQNNGV.

The chain joins TRBV6-1 to TRBJ1-6; D is ambiguous. The germline V gene has CDR1 MNHNS and CDR2 SASEGT. V lost 0 bases, J lost 4 bases, and 7 bases lay in between. This CDR3 has 15 amino acids. This CDR3 is CASSEAGKYNSPLHF. In nucleotides, the CDR3 is TGTGCCAGCAGTGAAGCAGGGAAATATAATTCACCCCTCCACTTT.

The chain is built from TRBV20-1 and TRBJ2-1; D is uncertain. The CDR3 loop spans 12 amino acids. V was clipped by 6 bases and J by 3 bases, with 9 bases between them. Germline assignment: CDR1 DFQATT and CDR2 SNEGSKA (reference sequence). The CDR3 DNA reads as TGCAGTGCCCTGGGAAACTACAATGAGCAGTTCTTC. It yields the protein CSALGNYNEQFF.

The chain is built from TRBV6-1 and TRBJ1-4; D is possibly TRBD1 (6 bases). Trimming stripped 5 bases from V and 0 bases from J, with 13 bases between. There are 16 residues in the CDR3. Germline-derived CDR1 and CDR2 are MNHNS and SASEGT. In DNA form, the CDR3 reads TGTGCCAGCAGTCAGGAGGGGGGTGCAACTAATGAAAAACTGTTTTTT. It codes for CASSQEGGATNEKLFF.

This clonotype is labeled medium-sized (0.01 to 0.1%). V usage is TRBV18 and J usage is TRBJ1-2; D is unresolved. This CDR3 contains 15 residues. Germline CDR1 and CDR2: KGHSH and LQKENI. Deletions cut 0 bases from V and 7 bases from J, with 15 bases between. The chain's CDR3 is CASSPPHGQAGGYTF. CDR3 sequence (DNA): TGTGCCAGCTCACCACCGCACGGCCAGGCCGGTGGCTACACCTTC.

The V call is TRBV6-1, the J call TRBJ2-3; 7 bases match TRBD1. Germline trimming cut 7 bases from V and 2 bases from J; bases unmatched to any gene: 6. Germline assignment: CDR1 MNHNS and CDR2 SASEGT. This CDR3 is 14 amino acids long. Here the CDR3 DNA reads TGTGCCAGCACCTTCGGACAGGACACAGATACGCAGTATTTT. Its protein product is CASTFGQDTDTQYF.

By frequency in the sample, this clonotype is large. The gene calls are TRBV20-1 and TRBJ2-5; 8 nucleotides align to TRBD2. Germline CDR1 reads DFQATT; CDR2 reads SNEGSKA (reference sequence). V was clipped by 1 base and J by 6 bases; unmatched bases: 13. CDR3 size: 16 residues. CDR3: CSARGEAGGSFKTQYF. DNA for the CDR3: TGCAGTGCTAGAGGAGAGGCGGGAGGATCATTTAAGACCCAGTACTTC.

The V call is TRBV6-1, the J call TRBJ2-7, with D possibly matching TRBD2 (6 bases). The V end was cut by 6 bases, the J end by 0 bases, with 12 bases between. Germline CDR1 MNHNS, CDR2 SASEGT. This CDR3 has 14 residues. The chain's CDR3 is CASSQPGLSYEQYF. The DNA for the CDR3 is TGTGCCAGCAGCCAACCGGGACTCTCCTACGAGCAGTACTTC.

This clonotype was observed once. The chain uses TRBV5-4 and TRBJ2-5, with TRBD2 matching 10 bases. CDR3 length: 16 amino acids. J gave up 2 bases and V 1 base, and 5 bases lay outside the gene matches. Germline V gene lookup returns CDR1 SGHNT and CDR2 YYREEE (reference sequence). CDR3 sequence: CASSLRLAGVQETQYF. CDR3 nucleotides: TGTGCCAGCAGCTTGAGGCTAGCGGGAGTTCAAGAGACCCAGTACTTC.

This clonotype was observed a handful of times. The J gene is TRBJ2-7, the V gene TRBV27; D may match TRBD1 or TRBD2 (5 bases each). This CDR3 has 20 residues. Per the germline V gene, CDR1 is MNHEY and CDR2 is SMNVEV (reference sequence). Trimming took off 2 bases at V and 0 bases at J, with 26 bases between the two ends. CDR3 sequence (DNA): TGTGCCAGCAGTTTAGAGGGGCAGGGTGGCCTCCAATCTGACTCCTACGAGCAGTACTTC. It is translated as CASSLEGQGGLQSDSYEQYF.

This chain uses TRBV27 with TRBJ2-1; the match to TRBD2 covers 9 bases. V was clipped by 3 bases and J by 4 bases; unmatched bases: 10. Germline V CDR1 and CDR2: MNHEY, SMNVEV (reference sequence). This CDR3 is 17 amino acids long. CDR3 amino acids: CASSLAPLAGAYNEQFF. The CDR3 bases are TGTGCCAGCAGTTTGGCTCCCTTAGCGGGAGCTTACAATGAGCAGTTCTTC.

The gene calls are TRBV16 and TRBJ1-5, with D uncertain. This CDR3 is built from 14 residues. CDR1 is KGHSY, CDR2 FQNENV, per germline. V dropped 3 bases and J dropped 0 bases, with 6 bases sitting between them. This CDR3 reads CASSQRYSNQPQHF. DNA of the CDR3: TGTGCCAGCAGCCAGCGGTATAGCAATCAGCCCCAGCATTTT.

This chain links TRBV21-1 with TRBJ2-2; TRBD2, the D gene given by the table, was not confirmed from the DNA. TRBV21-1 is termed a pseudogene. This CDR3 has 22 residues. CDR3 in amino acids: CASSKVGPPGLSGEANTGELFF. The CDR3 region has the DNA TGTGCCAGCAGCAAAGTTGGGCCACCGGGACTATCCGGAGAGGCGAACACCGGGGAGCTGTTTTTT.

This chain joins TRBV28 and TRBJ2-1, with 7 bases identical to TRBD1. Germline V gene sequence: CDR1 MDHEN, CDR2 SYDVKM. This CDR3 has 14 residues. The V gene end was trimmed by 5 bases and the J gene end by 2 bases; junction bases not matched to a gene: 3. In DNA, the CDR3 is TGTGCCAGCAGTCAAGGACAGGCCTACAATGAGCAGTTCTTC. This translates into CASSQGQAYNEQFF.

V gene TRBV20-1 combines with J gene TRBJ2-1, with D hard to call. CDR1 is DFQATT, CDR2 SNEGSKA, per germline (reference sequence). The CDR3 consists of 13 residues. V was cut by 6 bases and J by 3 bases, with 12 bases left in between. Here the CDR3 DNA reads TGCAGTGCCCCACTTGGCGGCTACAATGAGCAGTTCTTC. Its protein product is CSAPLGGYNEQFF.

Concerning this clonotype: A read error may be the cause here, since a much bigger clone is one base away. The CDR3 region is CASSSWLTGAKNIQYF. The CDR3 coding sequence is TGTGCCAGCAGCTCGTGGTTAACTGGGGCCAAAAACATTCAGTACTTC. The chain links TRBV7-2 to TRBJ2-4; D is unclear. This CDR3 comprises 16 residues. CDR1 is SGHTA and CDR2 is FQGNSA in the germline V gene. The germline V and J ends were trimmed by 4 bases and 1 base, with 14 bases remaining between them. The variable domain in full, completed from reference TRBV7-2 and TRBJ2-4, reads GAGVSQSPSNKVTEKGKDVELRCDPISGHTALYWYRQSLGQGLEFLIYFQGNSAPDKSGLPSDRFSAERTGGSVSTLTIQRTQQEDSAVYLCASSSWLTGAKNIQYFGAGTRLSVL.

The rearrangement uses TRBV18 and TRBJ1-2, with D hard to call. The CDR3 totals 15 residues. Germline assignment: CDR1 KGHSH and CDR2 LQKENI. V was trimmed by 0 bases and J by 8 bases, leaving 16 bases between them. CDR3 DNA: TGTGCCAGCTCACCACCATTGAGGTCTAACAGAGGCTACACCTTC. Translating it yields CASSPPLRSNRGYTF.

This clonotype was detected once. The chain links TRBV5-1 to TRBJ2-3; D is undetermined. There are 14 residues in the CDR3. Germline V lookup: CDR1 SGHRS, CDR2 YFSETQ. V was trimmed by 0 bases and J by 0 bases, leaving 5 bases between them. The CDR3, as DNA: TGCGCCAGCAGCTTGGCCGTCAGCACAGATACGCAGTATTTT. Its protein is CASSLAVSTDTQYF.

The gene calls are TRBV6-5 and TRBJ2-1; D gene unclear. The CDR3 consists of 13 residues. The germline V and J ends were trimmed by 2 bases and 8 bases, with 10 bases remaining between them. CDR1 and CDR2 from the germline V gene are MNHEY and SVGAGI. The CDR3, as DNA: TGTGCCAGCAGTTACCGGAGAAGCGATGAGCAGTTCTTC. This encodes CASSYRRSDEQFF.